The 17 T cell receptor beta chains presented below share a single source sample, sequenced in a study of shared clonotypes between healthy human individuals. Sequencing used immunoSEQ multiplex PCR; TCRdb keeps in-frame clones, though not all of them. The data contain 2 million to 2.5 million clones, less than 95% of them singletons. Specimen: naive CD4+ T cells from PBMCs. Subset specified: CD45RA+ positively selected. The receptor source for this set is a man aged 18 to 29 in good health. Some clones in this sample may be carry-over from other donors' samples.

The chain couples TRBV28 to TRBJ1-6, with D uncertain. The germline V gene has CDR1 MDHEN and CDR2 SYDVKM. V lost 7 bases and J 6 bases, leaving 7 bases between the germline ends. The CDR3 length is 12 residues. The DNA for the CDR3 is TGTGCCAGCAACAGACTTAATTCACCCCTCCACTTT. This translates into CASNRLNSPLHF.

The rearrangement uses TRBV4-2 and TRBJ2-6; D call uncertain. There are 17 residues in the CDR3. Germline loops: CDR1 LGHNA, CDR2 YNFKEQ. Trimming took 0 bases from V and 0 from J, leaving 9 bases between them. The CDR3 coding sequence is TGTGCCAGCAGCCAAGAACCGTCTCGCTCTGGGGCCAACGTCCTGACTTTC. This translates into CASSQEPSRSGANVLTF.

J is TRBJ2-5 and V is TRBV27; no clear D. V was shortened by 0 bases and J by 5 bases, with 10 bases between the two germline ends. The CDR3 extends over 14 amino acids. Germline V lookup: CDR1 MNHEY, CDR2 SMNVEV (reference sequence). The CDR3 DNA sequence: TGTGCCAGCAGTTTATCGGCCCAGGAGGAGACCCAGTACTTC. Translation: CASSLSAQEETQYF.

This clone has more than one count but fewer than ten. V and J are TRBV12-5 and TRBJ1-2; possible D gene TRBD1, 6 bases. This CDR3 comprises 14 residues. Germline CDR1 and CDR2: LGHNT and FRNRAP. V was shortened by 5 bases and J by 3 bases, with 13 bases between the two germline ends. CDR3 nucleotide sequence: TGTGCTAGTGGTAGATCTGGGGGCGACTATGGCTACACCTTC. Amino acid sequence: CASGRSGGDYGYTF.

The chain has TRBV27 and TRBJ2-2, with a tentative D call TRBD2 (6 bases). Germline CDR1 and CDR2: MNHEY and SMNVEV (reference sequence). V was cut by 6 bases and J by 5 bases, with 13 bases left in between. The CDR3 has 14 amino acids. The CDR3 sequence: CASRQTSGTGELFF. The CDR3 bases are TGTGCCAGCAGACAGACAAGCGGGACCGGGGAGCTGTTTTTT.

The CDR3 sequence: CASSPGGGAILSEQYF. Written as DNA, the CDR3 is TGTGCCAGCAGCCCTGGAGGGGGGGCTATCCTGAGCGAGCAGTACTTC. J is TRBJ2-7 and V is TRBV27; D perhaps matches TRBD2 (7 bases). There are 16 residues in the CDR3. Looked up from germline, CDR1 is MNHEY and CDR2 is SMNVEV (reference sequence). The ends were cut back, 6 bases at V and 6 bases at J, with 24 bases in the middle.

This clone was detected only a few times. V and J are TRBV9 and TRBJ1-2; D remains ambiguous. The germline gives CDR1 SGDLS, CDR2 YYNGEE. Trimming took 0 bases from V and 1 from J, leaving 13 bases between them. The CDR3 has 16 residues. CDR3: CASSVAGGLDNYGYTF. CDR3 bases: TGTGCCAGCAGCGTAGCGGGAGGACTGGATAACTATGGCTACACCTTC.

The chain employs TRBV19 and TRBJ1-5; perhaps TRBD1 as D (5 bases). The CDR3 spans 15 residues. Germline V gives CDR1 LNHDA, CDR2 SQIVND (reference sequence). Trimming removed 2 bases at V and 2 bases at J, with 10 bases between. CDR3 in amino acids: CASSISEGRNQPQHF. In nucleotides, the CDR3 is TGTGCCAGTAGTATAAGTGAGGGGCGCAATCAGCCCCAGCATTTT.

V and J are TRBV7-8 and TRBJ2-2; unclear D gene. Trimming stripped 4 bases from V and 2 bases from J, with 11 bases between. The CDR3 is 15 residues long. CDR1 is SGHVS and CDR2 is FQNEAQ in the germline V gene. CDR3 region: CASSSSARNTGELFF. The CDR3 coding sequence is TGTGCCAGCAGCTCCTCTGCACGTAACACCGGGGAGCTGTTTTTT.

The CDR3 DNA reads as TGTGCCAGCAGCGTAGATTTAGACACAGATACGCAGTATTTT. The encoded protein is CASSVDLDTDTQYF. J is TRBJ2-3 and V is TRBV9; D uncertain. Germline V gene lookup returns CDR1 SGDLS and CDR2 YYNGEE. The CDR3 length is 14 residues. The V end lost 0 bases, the J end lost 2 bases, and 7 bases lay between the germline ends. The full variable domain, its missing parts supplied by reference TRBV9 and TRBJ2-3, is DSGVTQTPKHLITATGQRVTLRCSPRSGDLSVYWYQQSLDQGLQFLIQYYNGEERAKGNILERFSAQQFPDLHSELNLSSLELGDSALYFCASSVDLDTDTQYFGPGTRLTVL.

The rearrangement uses TRBV19 and TRBJ2-3, with TRBD2 identical over 8 bases. This CDR3 is built from 18 residues. Germline assignment: CDR1 LNHDA and CDR2 SQIVND (reference sequence). J gave up 3 bases and V 4 bases, and 15 bases lay outside the gene matches. CDR3 DNA: TGTGCCAGTAGTAAAACCCTTATGACGGGAGGGGCTACAGATACGCAGTATTTT. This gives the protein CASSKTLMTGGATDTQYF.

This clone occurred once. The rearrangement links TRBV9 to TRBJ1-1; D gene uncertain. The germline V gene has CDR1 SGDLS and CDR2 YYNGEE. The V and J ends lost 0 bases and 4 bases respectively, with 13 bases between them. This CDR3 comprises 15 residues. This chain's CDR3 is CASSVDPDSGTEAFF. The CDR3 bases are TGTGCCAGCAGCGTAGACCCGGACTCAGGCACTGAAGCTTTCTTT.

This chain connects TRBV28 to TRBJ2-7; TRBD2 agrees at 10 bases. This CDR3 spans 14 amino acids. CDR1 is MDHEN and CDR2 is SYDVKM in the germline V gene. Trimming at V came to 5 bases and at J to 7 bases, leaving 8 bases not matched to a gene. The CDR3 DNA sequence: TGTGCCAGCAGTGGGCTAGCGGGAGCCCCTGAGCAGTACTTC. Its translation: CASSGLAGAPEQYF.

V gene TRBV9 combines with J gene TRBJ2-5; 10 bases match TRBD2. Trimming removed 1 base from V and 3 bases from J; junction bases left unmatched: 3. This CDR3 is 15 amino acids long. Germline V CDR1 and CDR2: SGDLS, YYNGEE. The DNA of the CDR3 is TGTGCCAGCAGCGTATCCGGGACTAGCGAAGAGACCCAGTACTTC. Amino acid sequence: CASSVSGTSEETQYF.

The V call is TRBV7-2, the J call TRBJ1-1; possible D gene TRBD1, 5 bases. Per the germline V gene, CDR1 is SGHTA and CDR2 is FQGNSA. The CDR3 covers 15 residues. With 3 bases removed from V and 3 bases from J, the gap between germline ends came to 14 bases. The CDR3 DNA is TGTGCCAGCAGCTTGGGATACCGGGACTACACTGAAGCTTTCTTT. It yields the protein CASSLGYRDYTEAFF.

J is TRBJ2-7 and V is TRBV14; 7 bases line up with TRBD1. V gave up 4 bases and J gave up 3 bases; unmatched junction bases: 9. This CDR3 is 15 amino acids long. CDR1 and CDR2 from the germline V gene are SGHDN and FVKESK. CDR3 nucleotide sequence: TGTGCCAGCAGCCCGCTTGGGACAGTCTTCTACGAGCAGTACTTC. Protein product: CASSPLGTVFYEQYF.

The rearrangement links TRBV11-1 to TRBJ1-4, with 8 bases fitting TRBD1. Germline values: CDR1 SGHAT, CDR2 FQDESV (reference sequence). This CDR3 comprises 14 residues. The V and J ends lost 2 bases and 7 bases, in that order; junction bases with no gene match: 3. The CDR3 DNA is TGTGCCAGCAGCTTACAGGGGGCCGGTGAAAAACTGTTTTTT. Translation gives CASSLQGAGEKLFF.